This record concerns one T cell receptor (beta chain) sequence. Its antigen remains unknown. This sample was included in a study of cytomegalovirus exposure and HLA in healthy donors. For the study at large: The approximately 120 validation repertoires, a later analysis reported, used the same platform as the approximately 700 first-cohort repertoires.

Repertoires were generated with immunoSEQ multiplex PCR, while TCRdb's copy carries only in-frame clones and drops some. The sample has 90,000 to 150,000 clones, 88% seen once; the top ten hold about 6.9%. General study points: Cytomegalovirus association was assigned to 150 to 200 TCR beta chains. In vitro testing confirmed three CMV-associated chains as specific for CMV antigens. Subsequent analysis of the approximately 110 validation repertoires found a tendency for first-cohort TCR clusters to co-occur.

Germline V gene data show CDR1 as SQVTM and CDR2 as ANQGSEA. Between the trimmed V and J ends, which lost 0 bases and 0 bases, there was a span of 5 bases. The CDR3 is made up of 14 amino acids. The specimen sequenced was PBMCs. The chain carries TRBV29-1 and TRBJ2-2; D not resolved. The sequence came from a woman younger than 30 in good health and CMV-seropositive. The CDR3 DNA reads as TGCAGCGTTGAAGAACTCTCGAACACCGGGGAGCTGTTTTTT. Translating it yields CSVEELSNTGELFF.